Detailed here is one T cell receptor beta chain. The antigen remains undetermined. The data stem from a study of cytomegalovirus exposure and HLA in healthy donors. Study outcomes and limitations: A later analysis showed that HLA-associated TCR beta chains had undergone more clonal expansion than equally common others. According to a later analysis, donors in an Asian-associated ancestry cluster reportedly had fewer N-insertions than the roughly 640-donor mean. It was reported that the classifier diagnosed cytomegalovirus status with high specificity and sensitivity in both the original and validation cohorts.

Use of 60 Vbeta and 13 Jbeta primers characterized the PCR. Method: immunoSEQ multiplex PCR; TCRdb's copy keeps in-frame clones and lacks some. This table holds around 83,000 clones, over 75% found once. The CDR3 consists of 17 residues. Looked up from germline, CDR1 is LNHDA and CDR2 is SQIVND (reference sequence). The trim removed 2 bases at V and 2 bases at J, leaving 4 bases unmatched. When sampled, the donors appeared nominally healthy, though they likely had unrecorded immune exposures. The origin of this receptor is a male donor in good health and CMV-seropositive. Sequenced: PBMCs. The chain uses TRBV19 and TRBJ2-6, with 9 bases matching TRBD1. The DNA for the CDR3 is TGTGCCAGTAGTATATGGGACAGGGTACCTGGGGCCAACGTCCTGACTTTC. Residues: CASSIWDRVPGANVLTF. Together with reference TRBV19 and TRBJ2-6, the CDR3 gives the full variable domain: DGGITQSPKYLFRKEGQNVTLSCEQNLNHDAMYWYRQDPGQGLRLIYYSQIVNDFQKGDIAEGYSVSREKKESFPLTVTSAQKNPTAFYLCASSIWDRVPGANVLTFGAGSRLTVL.